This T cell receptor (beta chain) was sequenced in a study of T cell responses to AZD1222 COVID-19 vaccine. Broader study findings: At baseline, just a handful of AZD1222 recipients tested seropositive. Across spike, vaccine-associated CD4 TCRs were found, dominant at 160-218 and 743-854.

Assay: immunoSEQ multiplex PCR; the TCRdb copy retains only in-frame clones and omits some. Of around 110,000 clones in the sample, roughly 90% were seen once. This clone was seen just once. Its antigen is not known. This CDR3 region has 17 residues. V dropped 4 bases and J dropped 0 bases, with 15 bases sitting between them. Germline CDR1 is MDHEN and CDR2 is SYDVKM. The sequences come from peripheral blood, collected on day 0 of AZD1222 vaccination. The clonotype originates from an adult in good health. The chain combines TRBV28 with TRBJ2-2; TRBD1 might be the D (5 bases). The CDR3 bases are TGTGCCAGCAGTTCCCCCAGGGTTCCCGCGAACACCGGGGAGCTGTTTTTT. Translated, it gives CASSSPRVPANTGELFF.